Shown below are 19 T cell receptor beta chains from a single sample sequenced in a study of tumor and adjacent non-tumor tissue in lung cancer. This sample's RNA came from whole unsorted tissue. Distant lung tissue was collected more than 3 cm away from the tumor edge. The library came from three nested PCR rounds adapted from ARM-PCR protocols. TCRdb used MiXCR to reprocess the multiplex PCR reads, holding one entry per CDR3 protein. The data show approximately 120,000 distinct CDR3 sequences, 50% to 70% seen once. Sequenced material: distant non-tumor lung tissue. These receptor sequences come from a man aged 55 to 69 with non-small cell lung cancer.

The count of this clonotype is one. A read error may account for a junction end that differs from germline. CDR3 region: CASSLGVHNEHFF. DNA for the CDR3: TGTGCCAGCAGCTTAGGGGTCCACAATGAGCATTTCTTC. This chain joins TRBV11-3 and TRBJ2-1, with D unclear. CDR1 is SGHNT and CDR2 is YENEEA in the germline V gene. The length of the CDR3 is 13 residues.

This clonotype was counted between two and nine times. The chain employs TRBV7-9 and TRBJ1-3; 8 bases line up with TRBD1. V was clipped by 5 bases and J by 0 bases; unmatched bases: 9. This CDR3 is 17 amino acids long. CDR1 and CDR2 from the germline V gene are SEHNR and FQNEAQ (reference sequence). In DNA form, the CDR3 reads TGTGCCAGCAGCCGGACAGGGTTTCGCCTCTCTGGAAACACCATATATTTT. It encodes CASSRTGFRLSGNTIYF.

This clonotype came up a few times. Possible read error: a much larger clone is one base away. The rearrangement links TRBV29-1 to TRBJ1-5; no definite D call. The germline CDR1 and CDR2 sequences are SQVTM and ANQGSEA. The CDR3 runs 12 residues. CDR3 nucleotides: TGCAGCGCCATGGTGGGCAATCAGTCCCAGCATTTT. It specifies CSAMVGNQSQHF.

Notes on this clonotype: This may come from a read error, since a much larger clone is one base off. The CDR3 nucleotides are TGCAGTGCTAGAGGGGAGCGGGAGGGTTCTGAGCAGCTCTTC. It is translated as CSARGEREGSEQLF. The rearrangement uses TRBV20-1 and TRBJ2-1, with 10 positions matching TRBD2. The CDR3 is made up of 14 amino acids. CDR1 DFQATT and CDR2 SNEGSKA come from the germline V gene (reference sequence).

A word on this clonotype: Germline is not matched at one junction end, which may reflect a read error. The CDR3 loop is CASSHPEHTNEKLFF. DNA for the CDR3: TGTGCCAGCAGCCATCCGGAACACACTAATGAAAAACTGTTTTTT. The chain recombines TRBV4-1 with TRBJ1-4; D is ambiguous. Germline V gene lookup returns CDR1 MGHRA and CDR2 YSYEKL. The CDR3 is 15 amino acids.

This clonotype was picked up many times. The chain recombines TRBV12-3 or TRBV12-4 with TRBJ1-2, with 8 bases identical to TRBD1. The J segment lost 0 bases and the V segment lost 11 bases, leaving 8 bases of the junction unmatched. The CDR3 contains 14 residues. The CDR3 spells CACYRGSTNYGYTF. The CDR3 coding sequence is TGTGCCTGCTACAGGGGGTCGACTAACTATGGCTACACCTTC.

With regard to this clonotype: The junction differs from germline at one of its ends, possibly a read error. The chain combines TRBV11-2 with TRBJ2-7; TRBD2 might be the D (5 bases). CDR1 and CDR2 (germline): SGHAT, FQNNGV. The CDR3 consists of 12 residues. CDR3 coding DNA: TGTACCAGCAACTTAGGACTGCACGAGCGGTACTTC. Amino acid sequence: CTSNLGLHERYF.

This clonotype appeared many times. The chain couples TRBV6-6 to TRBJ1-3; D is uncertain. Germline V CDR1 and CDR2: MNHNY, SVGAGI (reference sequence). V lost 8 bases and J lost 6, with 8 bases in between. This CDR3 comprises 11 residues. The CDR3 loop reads CASGYQNTIYF. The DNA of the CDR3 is TGTGCCAGCGGCTATCAAAACACCATATATTTT.

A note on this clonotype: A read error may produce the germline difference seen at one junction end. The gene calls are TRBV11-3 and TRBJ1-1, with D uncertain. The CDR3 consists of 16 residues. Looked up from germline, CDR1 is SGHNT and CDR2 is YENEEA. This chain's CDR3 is CANSFKAEGLKVETFF. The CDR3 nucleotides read TGTGCCAACAGCTTCAAGGCGGAGGGTTTGAAAGTGGAGACTTTCTTT.

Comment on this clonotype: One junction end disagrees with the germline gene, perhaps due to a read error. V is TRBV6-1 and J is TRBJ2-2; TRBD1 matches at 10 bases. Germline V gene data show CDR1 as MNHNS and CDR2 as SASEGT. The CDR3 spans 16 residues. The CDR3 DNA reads TGTGTCAGCAGCCCTAGGGGACAGGGGAACACCAGGGAGCTGTTTTTT. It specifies CVSSPRGQGNTRELFF.

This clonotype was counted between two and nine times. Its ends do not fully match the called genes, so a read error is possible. The CDR3: CASKGGANTEASF. CDR3 nucleotide sequence: TGTGCCAGCAAAGGGGGAGCGAACACTGAAGCTTCCTTT. V usage is TRBV6-6 and J usage is TRBJ1-1; TRBD1 is a possible D gene (6 bases). Germline V gives CDR1 MNHNY, CDR2 SVGAGI (reference sequence). The CDR3 consists of 13 residues.

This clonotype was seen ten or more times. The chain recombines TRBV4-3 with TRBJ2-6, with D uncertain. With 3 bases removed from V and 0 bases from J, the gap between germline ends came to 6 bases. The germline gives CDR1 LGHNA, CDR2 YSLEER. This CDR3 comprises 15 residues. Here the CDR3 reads CASSQYSSGANVLTF. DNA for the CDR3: TGCGCCAGCAGCCAGTACAGCTCTGGGGCCAACGTCCTGACTTTC.

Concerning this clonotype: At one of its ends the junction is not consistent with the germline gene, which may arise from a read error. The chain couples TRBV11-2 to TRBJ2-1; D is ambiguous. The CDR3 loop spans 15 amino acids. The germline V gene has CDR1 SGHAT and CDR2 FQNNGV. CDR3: CDSSLKETSYNGQFF. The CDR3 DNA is TGTGACAGCAGCTTAAAGGAGACCTCCTACAATGGACAGTTCTTC.

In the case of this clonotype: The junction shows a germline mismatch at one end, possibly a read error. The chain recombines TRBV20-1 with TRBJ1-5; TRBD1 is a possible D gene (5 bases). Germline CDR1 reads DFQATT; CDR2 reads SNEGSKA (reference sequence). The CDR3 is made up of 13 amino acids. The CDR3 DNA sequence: TGCAGTGCTAGCGAGGGGCTAAATCAGCCCCTGCATTTT. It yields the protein CSASEGLNQPLHF.

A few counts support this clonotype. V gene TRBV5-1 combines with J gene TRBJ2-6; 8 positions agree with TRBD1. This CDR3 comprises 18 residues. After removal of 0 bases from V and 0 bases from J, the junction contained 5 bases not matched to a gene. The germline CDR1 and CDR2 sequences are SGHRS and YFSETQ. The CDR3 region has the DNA TGCGCCAGCAGCTTGGATGGGACAGGAGGCTCTGGGGCCAACGTCCTGACTTTC. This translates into CASSLDGTGGSGANVLTF.

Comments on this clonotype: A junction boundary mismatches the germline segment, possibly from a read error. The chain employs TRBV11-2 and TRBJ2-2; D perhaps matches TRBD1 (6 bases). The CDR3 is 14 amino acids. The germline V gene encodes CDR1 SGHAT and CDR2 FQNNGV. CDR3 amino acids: CDSSPGQNTGELFF. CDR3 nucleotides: TGTGACAGCAGTCCAGGACAGAACACCGGGGAGCTTTTTTTT. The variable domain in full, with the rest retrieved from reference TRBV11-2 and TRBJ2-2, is EAGVAQSPRYKIIEKRQSVAFWCNPISGHATLYWYQQILGQGPKLLIQFQNNGVVDDSQLPKDRFSAERLKGVDSTLKIQPAKLEDSAVYLCDSSPGQNTGELFFGEGSRLTVL.

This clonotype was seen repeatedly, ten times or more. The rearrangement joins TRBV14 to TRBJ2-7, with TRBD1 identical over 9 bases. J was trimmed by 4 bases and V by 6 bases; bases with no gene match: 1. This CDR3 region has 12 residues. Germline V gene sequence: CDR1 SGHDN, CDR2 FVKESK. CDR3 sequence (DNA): TGTGCCAGCAGGGGACAGGGTTACGAGCAGTACTTC. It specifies CASRGQGYEQYF.

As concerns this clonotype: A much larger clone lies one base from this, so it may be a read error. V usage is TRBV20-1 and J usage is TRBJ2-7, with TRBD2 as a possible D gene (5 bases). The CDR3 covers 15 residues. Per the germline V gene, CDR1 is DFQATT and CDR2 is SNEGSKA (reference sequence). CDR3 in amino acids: CNARPLRAGSYEQYF. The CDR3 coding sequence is TGCAATGCTAGACCGCTGAGGGCTGGCTCCTACGAGCAGTACTTC.

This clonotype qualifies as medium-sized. The CDR3 DNA reads as TGTGCCAGCAGTTTTGTGGGGGGCATCGATGGCTACACCTTC. Encoded protein: CASSFVGGIDGYTF. The chain has TRBV12-3 or TRBV12-4 and TRBJ1-2, with D perhaps matching TRBD1 (6 bases). This CDR3 region has 14 residues. Trimming stripped 3 bases from V and 6 bases from J, with 14 bases between.